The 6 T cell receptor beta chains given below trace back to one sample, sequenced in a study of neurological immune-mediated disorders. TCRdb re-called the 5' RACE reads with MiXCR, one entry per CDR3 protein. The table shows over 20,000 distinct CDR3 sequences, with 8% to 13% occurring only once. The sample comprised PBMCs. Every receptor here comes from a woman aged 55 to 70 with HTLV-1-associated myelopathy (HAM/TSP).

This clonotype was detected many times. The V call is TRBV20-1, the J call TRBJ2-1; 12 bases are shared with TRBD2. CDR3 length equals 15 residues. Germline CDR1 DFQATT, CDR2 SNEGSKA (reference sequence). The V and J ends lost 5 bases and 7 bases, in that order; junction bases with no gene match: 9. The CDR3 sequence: CSAPATSGGMNEQFF. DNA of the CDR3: TGCAGTGCTCCGGCGACTAGCGGGGGCATGAATGAGCAGTTCTTC.

The CDR3: CASSVAAGTEAFF. The CDR3 bases are TGTGCCAGCAGCGTAGCGGCGGGCACTGAAGCTTTCTTT. The chain uses TRBV9 and TRBJ1-1; D not resolved. The CDR3 totals 13 residues. CDR1 SGDLS and CDR2 YYNGEE come from the germline V gene. V lost 0 bases and J 4 bases, leaving 7 bases between the germline ends.

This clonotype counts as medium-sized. The CDR3 DNA reads TGCAGTGCTAGCTCCGGCAGATTAAACTATGGCTACACCTTC. It encodes CSASSGRLNYGYTF. This chain joins TRBV20-1 and TRBJ1-2; D not certain. Germline V gene data show CDR1 as DFQATT and CDR2 as SNEGSKA (reference sequence). The V end lost 3 bases, the J end lost 2 bases, and 13 bases lay between the germline ends. CDR3 length: 14 amino acids.

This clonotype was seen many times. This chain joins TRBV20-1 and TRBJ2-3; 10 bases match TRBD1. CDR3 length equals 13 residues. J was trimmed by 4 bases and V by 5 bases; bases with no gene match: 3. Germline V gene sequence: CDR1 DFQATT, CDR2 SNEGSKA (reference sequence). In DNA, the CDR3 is TGCAGTGCTCCGACAGGGGGCCCAGATACGCAGTATTTT. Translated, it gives CSAPTGGPDTQYF.

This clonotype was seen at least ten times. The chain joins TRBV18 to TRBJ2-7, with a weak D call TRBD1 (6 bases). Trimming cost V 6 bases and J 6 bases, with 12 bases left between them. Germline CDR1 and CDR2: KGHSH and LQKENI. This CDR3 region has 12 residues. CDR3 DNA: TGTGCCAGCTCCCTACAGGGTGCCGAGCAGTACTTC. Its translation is CASSLQGAEQYF.

The CDR3 DNA follows: TGCGCCAGCAGCTTGGGTAGGACTCTATCCTACAATGAGCAGTTCTTC. Translation gives CASSLGRTLSYNEQFF. The chain combines TRBV5-1 with TRBJ2-1, with D tentatively TRBD2 (5 bases). The CDR3 consists of 16 residues. The V end was cut by 0 bases, the J end by 1 base, with 11 bases between. Per germline, CDR1 SGHRS and CDR2 YFSETQ.